The present T cell receptor beta chain was sequenced within a study of blood T cells in healthy people across ages. General observations from the study: No one knew whether donors had CMV, which possibly confounded expanded clonotype changes. Both higher diversity and more naive CD4+ cells marked long-lived donors when set against aged donors.

This clonotype was seen a few times. Its antigen remains unidentified. A second PCR, run for about 7 to 11 cycles, used a sample-barcoded 5' primer plus a J-beta primer mix. Each cDNA molecule received a tag from a template-switch adaptor that had 12 random nucleotides. TCRdb recomputed calls from the 5' RACE reads with MiXCR, one row per CDR3 protein. The table records more than 650,000 distinct CDR3 sequences, 25% to 30% of them present only once. These data were also filed under a second study, of T cells of mothers and their children.

Sequences were obtained from blood. This clonotype originated in a boy aged 10-17 years in good health.

The CDR3 region is CSVTGGGQFF. The CDR3 coding sequence is TGCAGCGTTACCGGGGGGGGGCAGTTCTTC. The chain is built from TRBV29-1 and TRBJ2-1; 8 nucleotides line up with TRBD2. V lost 5 bases to trimming and J lost 12 bases; unmatched junction nucleotides: 3. The length of the CDR3 is 10 residues. Germline loops: CDR1 SQVTM, CDR2 ANQGSEA.